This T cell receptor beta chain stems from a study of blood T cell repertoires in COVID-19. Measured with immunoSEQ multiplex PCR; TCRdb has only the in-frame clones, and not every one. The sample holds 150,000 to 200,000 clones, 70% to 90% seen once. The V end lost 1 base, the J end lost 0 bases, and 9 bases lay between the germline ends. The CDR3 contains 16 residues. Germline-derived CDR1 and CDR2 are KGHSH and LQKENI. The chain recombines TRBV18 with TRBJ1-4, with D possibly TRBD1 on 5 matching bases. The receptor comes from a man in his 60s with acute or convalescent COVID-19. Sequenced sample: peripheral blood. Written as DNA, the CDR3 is TGTGCCAGCTCACCACGGACACTGGCAACTAATGAAAAACTGTTTTTT. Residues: CASSPRTLATNEKLFF.